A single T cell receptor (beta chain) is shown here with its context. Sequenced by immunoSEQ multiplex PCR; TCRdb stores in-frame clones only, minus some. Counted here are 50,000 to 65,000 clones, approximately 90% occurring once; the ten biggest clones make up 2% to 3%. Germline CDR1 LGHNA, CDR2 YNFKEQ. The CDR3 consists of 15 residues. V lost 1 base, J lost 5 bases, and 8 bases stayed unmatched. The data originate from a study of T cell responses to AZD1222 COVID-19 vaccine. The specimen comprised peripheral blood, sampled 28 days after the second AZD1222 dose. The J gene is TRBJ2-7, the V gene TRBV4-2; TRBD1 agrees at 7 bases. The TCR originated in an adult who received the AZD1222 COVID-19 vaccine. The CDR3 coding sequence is TGTGCCAGCAGCCAAGGGGCAGGGGGTAGTGACGAGCAGTACTTC. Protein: CASSQGAGGSDEQYF.